This entry lists 26 T cell receptor beta chains sequenced from one sample in a study of T cell responses to AZD1222 COVID-19 vaccine. The data were produced by immunoSEQ multiplex PCR, yet TCRdb's version contains in-frame clones alone and is incomplete. The sample has roughly 110,000 clones, 89% seen once; the top ten hold approximately 7%. The source material was peripheral blood, sampled on day 0 of AZD1222 vaccination. The receptors come from an adult in good health.

The rearrangement uses TRBV5-8 and TRBJ1-2; D remains ambiguous. The V end lost 4 bases, the J end lost 3 bases, and 16 bases lay between the germline ends. Germline V gene data show CDR1 as SGHTS and CDR2 as YDEGEE. The CDR3 is 15 residues long. The CDR3 is CASSVENSGDYGYTF. CDR3 DNA sequence: TGTGCCAGCAGCGTCGAGAACAGTGGGGACTATGGCTACACCTTC.

This clone appeared once. The chain couples TRBV13 to TRBJ2-4; D uncertain. Trimming cost V 0 bases and J 7 bases, with 10 bases left between them. Germline lookup yields CDR1 PRHDT and CDR2 FYEKMQ (reference sequence). This CDR3 is 14 amino acids long. CDR3 in amino acids: CASSLGGQGNIQYF. The CDR3 DNA reads TGTGCCAGCAGCTTAGGCGGGCAAGGGAACATTCAGTACTTC.

The chain is built from TRBV14 and TRBJ1-6; D gene ambiguous. The CDR3 loop spans 17 amino acids. Trimming shortened V by 2 bases and J by 0 bases, and 11 bases separated the two germline ends. The germline V gene encodes CDR1 SGHDN and CDR2 FVKESK. CDR3 in amino acids: CASSQTAGSSYNSPLHF. CDR3 coding DNA: TGTGCCAGCAGCCAAACGGCTGGGAGCTCCTATAATTCACCCCTCCACTTT.

The chain has TRBV18 and TRBJ1-2; no reliable D call. Between the trimmed V and J ends, which lost 0 bases and 2 bases, there was a span of 10 bases. This CDR3 has 15 residues. CDR1 and CDR2 (germline): KGHSH, LQKENI. CDR3 bases: TGTGCCAGCTCACCACCGGTCACTCGGAACTATGGCTACACCTTC. Its protein is CASSPPVTRNYGYTF.

The chain joins TRBV12-3 or TRBV12-4 to TRBJ1-2; D unresolved. The germline V and J ends were trimmed by 8 bases and 12 bases, with 16 bases remaining between them. CDR3 length: 11 residues. Here the CDR3 reads CASRTNYIDTF. CDR3 DNA sequence: TGTGCCAGCCGTACAAATTACATCGACACCTTC.

The chain links TRBV11-3 to TRBJ2-7, with 13 bases identical to TRBD2. The germline V gene has CDR1 SGHNT and CDR2 YENEEA. This CDR3 contains 15 residues. V shed 4 bases and J 3 bases; nucleotides not matched to a gene: 3. The CDR3: CASSSGTSGVYEQYF. Here the CDR3 DNA reads TGTGCCAGCAGCTCGGGGACTAGCGGGGTCTACGAGCAGTACTTC. The entire variable domain, with the rest obtained from reference TRBV11-3 and TRBJ2-7, is as follows: EAGVVQSPRYKIIEKKQPVAFWCNPISGHNTLYWYLQNLGQGPELLIRYENEEAVDDSQLPKDRFSAERLKGVDSTLKIQPAELGDSAVYLCASSSGTSGVYEQYFGPGTRLTVT.

This clone was seen once. The rearrangement links TRBV28 to TRBJ1-6; 9 bases agree with TRBD1. CDR1 is MDHEN and CDR2 is SYDVKM in the germline V gene. Germline trimming cut 1 base from V and 11 bases from J; bases unmatched to any gene: 6. This CDR3 is built from 15 residues. CDR3 sequence (DNA): TGTGCCAGCAGTTTATCGGGACAGGGCCGAGCACCCCTCCACTTT. Its translation: CASSLSGQGRAPLHF.

This chain uses TRBV27 with TRBJ1-4; D gene uncertain. This CDR3 has 14 residues. Germline lookup yields CDR1 MNHEY and CDR2 SMNVEV (reference sequence). Between the trimmed V and J ends, which lost 7 bases and 3 bases, there was a span of 12 bases. CDR3 nucleotide sequence: TGTGCCAGCACCGCGTGGGGTGCTAATGAAAAACTGTTTTTT. Translation: CASTAWGANEKLFF.

The chain carries TRBV5-1 and TRBJ2-7; 7 nucleotides match TRBD1. The CDR3 runs to 16 residues. The trim removed 4 bases at V and 0 bases at J, leaving 10 bases unmatched. Germline assignment: CDR1 SGHRS and CDR2 YFSETQ. The CDR3 DNA reads as TGCGCCAGCAGCGAAGGACAGGCCCAGAGCTCCTACGAGCAGTACTTC. As protein: CASSEGQAQSSYEQYF.

J is TRBJ2-3 and V is TRBV4-1; D perhaps matches TRBD2 (5 bases). Between the trimmed V and J ends, which lost 0 bases and 6 bases, there was a span of 19 bases. The CDR3 is made up of 17 amino acids. CDR1 MGHRA and CDR2 YSYEKL come from the germline V gene. The CDR3 spells CASSQDSTGRGMDTQYF. DNA for the CDR3: TGCGCCAGCAGCCAAGATTCCACTGGCCGAGGGATGGATACGCAGTATTTT.

The chain combines TRBV6-2 or TRBV6-3 with TRBJ1-2; 7 bases match TRBD1. The CDR3 length is 13 residues. Germline trimming cut 4 bases from V and 6 bases from J; bases unmatched to any gene: 5. CDR1 is MNHEY and CDR2 is SVGEGT in the germline V gene. The CDR3 DNA reads as TGTGCCAGCAGTTCCGTAGACAGGGATGGCTACACCTTC. It yields the protein CASSSVDRDGYTF.

This chain joins TRBV6-5 and TRBJ2-7; D perhaps matches TRBD1 (7 bases). Trimming took off 2 bases at V and 1 base at J, with 15 bases between the two ends. Germline lookup yields CDR1 MNHEY and CDR2 SVGAGI. This CDR3 contains 16 residues. The CDR3 here is CASSYGHQGGSYEQYF. CDR3 DNA sequence: TGTGCCAGCAGTTACGGCCATCAGGGGGGATCCTACGAGCAGTACTTC.

The CDR3 DNA reads TGTGCCAGCAATCGACAGACCTACAATGAGCAGTTCTTC. Translated: CASNRQTYNEQFF. The chain is built from TRBV12-3 or TRBV12-4 and TRBJ2-1, with D possibly TRBD1 on 5 matching bases. This CDR3 comprises 13 residues. The V and J ends lost 7 bases and 2 bases respectively, with 9 bases between them.

V is TRBV9 and J is TRBJ2-3; 7 bases fit TRBD2. The CDR3 has 15 amino acids. Trimming took 4 bases from V and 2 from J; bases not matched to a gene: 7. CDR1 is SGDLS and CDR2 is YYNGEE in the germline V gene. The CDR3, as DNA: TGTGCCAGCAGCTCCCTGGGGGGGAACACAGATACGCAGTATTTT. This gives the protein CASSSLGGNTDTQYF.

This chain joins TRBV11-2 and TRBJ1-1, with D hard to call. Germline CDR1 SGHAT, CDR2 FQNNGV. V lost 6 bases, J lost 9 bases, and 17 bases lay in between. The CDR3 length is 13 residues. CDR3: CASSRVFPEQAFF. The DNA of the CDR3 is TGTGCCAGCAGTCGAGTGTTCCCCGAACAAGCTTTCTTT. Drawing the rest from reference TRBV11-2 and TRBJ1-1, the complete variable domain is EAGVAQSPRYKIIEKRQSVAFWCNPISGHATLYWYQQILGQGPKLLIQFQNNGVVDDSQLPKDRFSAERLKGVDSTLKIQPAKLEDSAVYLCASSRVFPEQAFFGQGTRLTVV.

The chain carries TRBV5-1 and TRBJ2-6; TRBD1 matches 10 bases. Per the germline V gene, CDR1 is SGHRS and CDR2 is YFSETQ. Trimming removed 0 bases from V and 0 bases from J; junction bases left unmatched: 0. The length of the CDR3 is 17 residues. CDR3 nucleotides: TGCGCCAGCAGCTTGGGACAGGGGGCCTCTGGGGCCAACGTCCTGACTTTC. This gives the protein CASSLGQGASGANVLTF.

In DNA form, the CDR3 reads TGTGCCAGCAGCGTGAGGGATTTGGAGACCCAGTACTTC. Its translation is CASSVRDLETQYF. This chain uses TRBV9 with TRBJ2-5; tentatively, D is TRBD2 (5 bases). V gave up 2 bases and J gave up 5 bases, with 10 bases separating them. The CDR3 is made up of 13 amino acids. Germline CDR1 is SGDLS and CDR2 is YYNGEE. Full variable domain (rest looked up from reference TRBV9 and TRBJ2-5): DSGVTQTPKHLITATGQRVTLRCSPRSGDLSVYWYQQSLDQGLQFLIQYYNGEERAKGNILERFSAQQFPDLHSELNLSSLELGDSALYFCASSVRDLETQYFGPGTRLLVL.

The CDR3 nucleotides are TGTGCCAGCAGCCCAGGGGTCTATGGCTACACCTTC. It is translated as CASSPGVYGYTF. This chain connects TRBV28 to TRBJ1-2, with D perhaps TRBD1 (6 bases). V lost 6 bases to trimming and J lost 4 bases, with 9 bases between them. Per the germline V gene, CDR1 is MDHEN and CDR2 is SYDVKM. This CDR3 has 12 residues.

CDR3 sequence (DNA): TGTGCCTGGAGCCGGGACAGGGGGCCATATGGCTACACCTTC. Its protein product is CAWSRDRGPYGYTF. The chain recombines TRBV30 with TRBJ1-2, with TRBD1 identical over 12 bases. This CDR3 is 14 amino acids long. Germline lookup yields CDR1 GTSNPN and CDR2 SVGIG (reference sequence). V gave up 3 bases and J gave up 5 bases; unmatched junction bases: 4.

The rearrangement links TRBV30 to TRBJ1-2, with TRBD1 as a possible D gene (6 bases). Germline CDR1 is GTSNPN and CDR2 is SVGIG (reference sequence). Trimming pared 3 bases from V and 8 bases from J, leaving 10 bases between. The CDR3 runs 11 residues. CDR3 coding DNA: TGTGCCTGGAGCTCAGGGGTCGGCTACACCTTC. It yields the protein CAWSSGVGYTF.

This clone has a single count. V is TRBV6-2 or TRBV6-3 and J is TRBJ2-2, with D tentatively TRBD1 (6 bases). V was clipped by 6 bases and J by 0 bases, with 11 bases between them. In germline, CDR1 is MNHEY, CDR2 SVGEGT. The CDR3 consists of 15 residues. CDR3 DNA sequence: TGTGCCAGCAGCCCCGGGACACCGAACACCGGGGAGCTGTTTTTT. Its translation is CASSPGTPNTGELFF.

The chain uses TRBV3-1 (or the pseudogene TRBV3-2) and TRBJ2-6; D call uncertain. Germline V gives CDR1 LGHDT, CDR2 YNNKEL (reference sequence). V dropped 4 bases and J dropped 1 base, with 8 bases sitting between them. This CDR3 has 15 amino acids. CDR3 loop: CASSPTKSGANVLTF. As DNA, the CDR3 is TGTGCCAGCAGCCCTACAAAATCTGGGGCCAACGTCCTGACTTTC.

J is TRBJ2-7 and V is TRBV7-2; 10 bases match TRBD1. Germline V CDR1 and CDR2: SGHTA, FQGNSA. V lost 1 base to trimming and J lost 6 bases; unmatched junction nucleotides: 9. This CDR3 contains 16 residues. CDR3 DNA sequence: TGTGCCAGCAGCTTAGGGGGGGGACAGGGGATTAGCGAGCAGTACTTC. Translating gives CASSLGGGQGISEQYF.

The chain combines TRBV7-2 with TRBJ1-1; a possible D gene is TRBD1 (6 bases). The CDR3 totals 13 residues. V lost 3 bases and J 5 bases, leaving 10 bases between the germline ends. CDR1 and CDR2 from the germline V gene are SGHTA and FQGNSA. The DNA for the CDR3 is TGTGCCAGCAGCTTCACAGGGTCAACTGAAGCTTTCTTT. This gives the protein CASSFTGSTEAFF. Full variable domain (outside the CDR3, taken from reference TRBV7-2 and TRBJ1-1): GAGVSQSPSNKVTEKGKDVELRCDPISGHTALYWYRQSLGQGLEFLIYFQGNSAPDKSGLPSDRFSAERTGGSVSTLTIQRTQQEDSAVYLCASSFTGSTEAFFGQGTRLTVV.

V and J are TRBV19 and TRBJ1-6, with no clear D. The CDR3 loop spans 17 amino acids. Trimming removed 7 bases from V and 0 bases from J, with 16 bases in between. CDR1 and CDR2 (germline): LNHDA, SQIVND (reference sequence). The CDR3 here is CASTLRSTFSYNSPLHF. Here the CDR3 DNA reads TGTGCCAGTACCCTGAGAAGTACTTTCTCCTATAATTCACCCCTCCACTTT.

This clone was counted a few times. The J gene is TRBJ1-6, the V gene TRBV30; no clear D gene. V shed 2 bases and J shed 7 bases, with 12 bases lying between them. The CDR3 is 14 residues long. Germline V gene data show CDR1 as GTSNPN and CDR2 as SVGIG (reference sequence). The CDR3: CAWSIANPNSPLHF. CDR3 nucleotide sequence: TGTGCCTGGAGTATTGCTAACCCCAATTCACCCCTCCACTTT. Full variable domain (missing parts from reference TRBV30 and TRBJ1-6): SQTIHQWPATLVQPVGSPLSLECTVEGTSNPNLYWYRQAAGRGLQLLFYSVGIGQISSEVPQNLSASRPQDRQFILSSKKLLLSDSGFYLCAWSIANPNSPLHFGNGTRLTVT.